This TCR beta chain was recorded in a study of blood T cell repertoires in COVID-19. For the study at large: Sites in the United States, Italy and Spain provided acute and convalescent COVID-19 samples.

Only in-frame clones appear in the TCRdb table, and some are missing; sequencing was by immunoSEQ multiplex PCR. The data hold under 250,000 clones, with roughly 86% observed a single time. The germline V gene has CDR1 LNHDA and CDR2 SQIVND (reference sequence). The trim removed 1 base at V and 2 bases at J, leaving 6 bases unmatched. This CDR3 has 16 residues. The sequencing input was peripheral blood. The chain uses TRBV19 and TRBJ2-7; 9 bases align to TRBD2. The sequence was collected from a woman aged 60 to 75 who had recovered from COVID-19. In DNA form, the CDR3 reads TGTGCCAGTAGTATAGCTGCTAGCGGGACTACCTACGAGCAGTACTTC. Residues: CASSIAASGTTYEQYF.